Below are 22 T cell receptor beta chains sequenced from a single sample in a study of blood T cell repertoires in COVID-19. Profiled with immunoSEQ multiplex PCR; TCRdb holds only in-frame clones, not every one. Of hundreds of thousands of clones listed, 88% were seen once; the top ten hold approximately 1.5%. Sequencing was carried out using PBMCs or T cells enriched from blood (not recorded which). The source is a woman aged 18 to 35 who had been exposed to COVID-19.

In regard to this clone: Possible read error: a much larger clone is one base away. The genes are TRBV7-9 and TRBJ1-5; TRBD1 matches at 12 bases. The V gene's germline CDR1 is SEHNR and CDR2 FQNEAQ (reference sequence). The CDR3 has 18 residues. V lost 4 bases to trimming and J lost 0 bases; unmatched junction nucleotides: 7. As DNA, the CDR3 is TGTGCCAGCAGCTCCGGGACAGGGGGCTCGTATAGCAATCAGCCCCAGCATTTT. It is translated as CASSSGTGGSYSNQPQHF.

V gene TRBV11-2 combines with J gene TRBJ2-1, with a weak D call TRBD2 (5 bases). The V end lost 5 bases, the J end lost 3 bases, and 14 bases lay between the germline ends. Germline lookup yields CDR1 SGHAT and CDR2 FQNNGV. There are 15 residues in the CDR3. In DNA, the CDR3 is TGTGCCAGCAGCCCCGAGGCGGGCATCTACAATGAGCAGTTCTTC. Its translation: CASSPEAGIYNEQFF.

This clone has just one count. J is TRBJ2-7 and V is TRBV28, with D perhaps matching TRBD1 (5 bases). The germline V gene has CDR1 MDHEN and CDR2 SYDVKM. This CDR3 has 12 residues. The V and J ends lost 10 bases and 2 bases respectively, with 12 bases between them. CDR3 coding DNA: TGTGCCACCCGGACATTGCCCTACGAGCAGTACTTC. Translating gives CATRTLPYEQYF.

This clone appeared a few times. V usage is TRBV14 and J usage is TRBJ1-1, with 8 bases identical to TRBD1. The CDR3 sequence is 12 residues long. V trimming: 8 bases; J trimming: 1 base; junction bases outside the gene matches: 0. Per the germline V gene, CDR1 is SGHDN and CDR2 is FVKESK. The DNA of the CDR3 is TGTGCCAGCGGGACAGGGAACACTGAAGCTTTCTTT. Residues: CASGTGNTEAFF.

This chain links TRBV13 with TRBJ1-2; 9 bases agree with TRBD1. V shed 4 bases, J shed 0 bases, and the junction held 6 bases outside the gene matches. The germline gives CDR1 PRHDT, CDR2 FYEKMQ (reference sequence). The CDR3 is 16 residues long. CDR3 region: CASSWGQGLSNYGYTF. The CDR3 coding sequence is TGTGCCAGCAGCTGGGGACAGGGCCTCTCTAACTATGGCTACACCTTC.

J is TRBJ2-7 and V is TRBV5-3, with 8 bases that match TRBD1. TRBV5-3 has ORF status, its function being uncertain. The CDR3 has 18 residues. Trimming removed 1 base from V and 1 base from J; junction bases left unmatched: 13. In DNA, the CDR3 is TGTGCCAGAAGCTTGAGGGACCCCACAGGGGGTCCATCCTACGAGCAGTACTTC. Translation: CARSLRDPTGGPSYEQYF.

V gene TRBV7-9 combines with J gene TRBJ2-1; 13 bases align to TRBD2. CDR3 size: 15 residues. Germline CDR1 SEHNR, CDR2 FQNEAQ (reference sequence). V trimming: 5 bases; J trimming: 9 bases; junction bases outside the gene matches: 7. Here the CDR3 reads CASSNGLAGAFEQFF. The CDR3 DNA sequence: TGTGCCAGCAGCAACGGACTAGCGGGAGCCTTTGAGCAGTTCTTC.

This clone has just one count. An end of the junction differs from the germline gene, which may be a read error. J is TRBJ1-4 and V is TRBV7-7; 9 nucleotides align to TRBD1. CDR1 SSHAT and CDR2 FNYEAQ come from the germline V gene (reference sequence). This CDR3 spans 17 amino acids. The DNA for the CDR3 is TGTGCTAGCAGCTTGGGTACAGGGGGCAGAGCTAATGAAAAACTGTTTTTT. It translates to CASSLGTGGRANEKLFF.

The chain recombines TRBV19 with TRBJ2-1; D not resolved. The CDR3 extends over 15 amino acids. Trimming pared 7 bases from V and 0 bases from J, leaving 13 bases between. CDR1 and CDR2 (germline): LNHDA, SQIVND (reference sequence). Here the CDR3 reads CASTTELSSYNEQFF. CDR3 coding DNA: TGTGCCAGTACCACAGAGTTGAGCTCCTACAATGAGCAGTTCTTC.

The chain is built from TRBV4-1 and TRBJ2-7; 9 bases agree with TRBD2. CDR1 is MGHRA and CDR2 is YSYEKL in the germline V gene. The CDR3 length is 16 residues. Trimming took 1 base from V and 6 from J; bases not matched to a gene: 10. The CDR3, as DNA: TGCGCCAGCAGCCAAGGAAGAGCGGGAGGCTTTGGCGAGCAGTACTTC. Translating gives CASSQGRAGGFGEQYF.

The chain recombines TRBV15 with TRBJ2-5, with 8 bases aligning to TRBD1. V trimming: 0 bases; J trimming: 3 bases; junction bases outside the gene matches: 0. Germline-derived CDR1 and CDR2 are LNHNV and YYDKDF (reference sequence). The CDR3 length is 14 residues. CDR3 DNA sequence: TGTGCCACCAGCAGAGAACAGGGGGAAGAGACCCAGTACTTC. It translates to CATSREQGEETQYF.

The V and J genes are TRBV5-8 and TRBJ2-7, with TRBD1 identical over 9 bases. V dropped 2 bases and J dropped 2; count of bases not matched to a gene: 5. The CDR3 is 15 residues long. Germline V gene lookup returns CDR1 SGHTS and CDR2 YDEGEE. As DNA, the CDR3 is TGTGCCAGCAGCTTTTCCGGGACAGGGCCCTACGAGCAGTACTTC. This translates into CASSFSGTGPYEQYF.

This clone was recorded once. This chain connects TRBV20-1 to TRBJ1-2; D uncertain. The V gene lost 7 bases and the J gene lost 6 bases, with 12 bases spanning the gap. The CDR3 sequence is 11 residues long. The germline CDR1 and CDR2 sequences are DFQATT and SNEGSKA (reference sequence). CDR3 region: CSVLSSDGYTF. CDR3 DNA sequence: TGCAGTGTCTTATCAAGCGATGGCTACACCTTC.

The chain links TRBV27 to TRBJ2-1; perhaps TRBD1 as D (5 bases). This CDR3 has 15 residues. Trimming took off 3 bases at V and 6 bases at J, with 15 bases between the two ends. Germline loops: CDR1 MNHEY, CDR2 SMNVEV (reference sequence). The DNA of the CDR3 is TGTGCCAGCAGTTTCGACAGCAGGCGACTCAATGAGCAGTTCTTC. Residues: CASSFDSRRLNEQFF.

In DNA, the CDR3 is TGTGCCAGCTCACCAAGCCGGGACAGGGCTACAGATACGCAGTATTTT. Encoded protein: CASSPSRDRATDTQYF. This chain joins TRBV18 and TRBJ2-3; 9 positions agree with TRBD1. Germline values: CDR1 KGHSH, CDR2 LQKENI. This CDR3 is 16 amino acids long. The ends lost 2 bases at V and 3 bases at J; junction bases unmatched: 6.

This chain joins TRBV9 and TRBJ2-2, with 8 bases identical to TRBD1. CDR3 size: 16 residues. The ends lost 4 bases at V and 1 base at J; junction bases unmatched: 6. CDR1 SGDLS and CDR2 YYNGEE come from the germline V gene. CDR3 sequence (DNA): TGTGCCAGCAGCCCTTCCAGGGGGCAGAACACCGGGGAGCTGTTTTTT. This encodes CASSPSRGQNTGELFF. Full variable domain (missing parts from reference TRBV9 and TRBJ2-2): DSGVTQTPKHLITATGQRVTLRCSPRSGDLSVYWYQQSLDQGLQFLIQYYNGEERAKGNILERFSAQQFPDLHSELNLSSLELGDSALYFCASSPSRGQNTGELFFGEGSRLTVL.

The chain couples TRBV3-1 (or the pseudogene TRBV3-2) to TRBJ2-5, with 7 bases identical to TRBD1. Trimming cost V 3 bases and J 2 bases; bases outside gene matches: 9. This CDR3 has 16 amino acids. Germline V gene lookup returns CDR1 LGHDT and CDR2 YNNKEL (reference sequence). This chain's CDR3 is CASSHMYRDSQETQYF. CDR3 in DNA: TGTGCCAGCAGCCACATGTACCGGGACAGTCAAGAGACCCAGTACTTC.

This chain links TRBV9 with TRBJ2-7; no clear D. The CDR3 spans 15 residues. Germline assignment: CDR1 SGDLS and CDR2 YYNGEE. The V end was cut by 4 bases, the J end by 1 base, with 15 bases between. The DNA for the CDR3 is TGTGCCAGCAGCCCGAGCCTTGAGGTATCCTACGAGCAGTACTTC. It yields the protein CASSPSLEVSYEQYF.

V and J are TRBV18 and TRBJ2-7, with 9 bases lining up with TRBD2. CDR1 KGHSH and CDR2 LQKENI come from the germline V gene. This CDR3 has 14 amino acids. V dropped 3 bases and J dropped 4; count of bases not matched to a gene: 4. The CDR3 bases are TGTGCCAGCTCACCCGGGACTAGCAGGTACGAGCAGTACTTC. Translation gives CASSPGTSRYEQYF.

The chain employs TRBV12-3 or TRBV12-4 and TRBJ1-2, with a weak D call TRBD1 (5 bases). This CDR3 has 13 residues. The V end lost 3 bases, the J end lost 4 bases, and 9 bases lay between the germline ends. DNA of the CDR3: TGTGCCAGCAGTTTCGACAGTGTCTATGGCTACACCTTC. Protein sequence: CASSFDSVYGYTF.

CDR3 sequence (DNA): TGTGCCAGCACGTTTGCGGCAGGGGGAAGTGGTGGCTACACCTTC. This sequence encodes CASTFAAGGSGGYTF. V usage is TRBV6-5 and J usage is TRBJ1-2; 7 bases map to TRBD1. This CDR3 region has 15 residues. The V gene's germline CDR1 is MNHEY and CDR2 SVGAGI. Unmatched junction bases numbered 15, after V lost 7 bases and J lost 7 bases.

CDR3 in amino acids: CASSVRGLAGGPSEQFF. The CDR3 region has the DNA TGTGCCAGCAGCGTTAGGGGTTTGGCGGGAGGGCCGAGTGAGCAGTTCTTC. The chain couples TRBV9 to TRBJ2-1; the match to TRBD2 covers 9 bases. Germline trimming cut 2 bases from V and 9 bases from J; bases unmatched to any gene: 15. Germline V lookup: CDR1 SGDLS, CDR2 YYNGEE. The CDR3 has 17 residues.